The sequence of this T cell receptor (beta chain) was determined in a study of blood T cell repertoires in COVID-19. Study at large: T cells, B-cell-depleted T cells, or PBMCs provided the cDNA or gDNA that served as material.

V shed 1 base and J shed 0 bases, with 10 bases lying between them. CDR3 size: 16 residues. Germline assignment: CDR1 SGHTS and CDR2 YDEGEE. TCRdb keeps only in-frame clones here, not all; method: immunoSEQ multiplex PCR. Of 200,000 to 250,000 clones listed, about 80% are singletons. The sequence was obtained from a woman aged 50 to 60 with acute or convalescent COVID-19. What was sequenced was peripheral blood. J is TRBJ1-4 and V is TRBV5-8, with D unresolved. CDR3 in DNA: TGTGCCAGCAGCTTGTTCTTTGGAGCAACTAATGAAAAACTGTTTTTT. Translated, it gives CASSLFFGATNEKLFF.